This T cell receptor (beta chain) was found in a study of blood T cell repertoires in COVID-19. Study background: PBMCs, B-cell-depleted T cells, or T cells were the source of the cDNA or gDNA that made up the material.

In this sample, this clone turned up once. CDR3 length: 15 amino acids. V lost 0 bases to trimming and J lost 3 bases; unmatched junction nucleotides: 3. The germline V gene has CDR1 SGHNT and CDR2 YYREEE (reference sequence). Per the original data handling: Amplified reference gene primers provided the basis for estimating nucleated cell counts. TCRdb's copy holds only in-frame clones and misses some; the assay was immunoSEQ multiplex PCR. V and J calls and clone size are those listed in that table; D and trimming were worked out from the DNA. The sample has roughly 70,000 clones; about 91% are singletons.

This clonotype was obtained from a woman in her 70s with acute or convalescent COVID-19. The rearrangement joins TRBV5-4 to TRBJ1-2; 9 positions agree with TRBD1. Sequenced input: peripheral blood. In nucleotides, the CDR3 is TGTGCCAGCAGCTTGGGGACAGGGGAGGACTATGGCTACACCTTC. Translated, it gives CASSLGTGEDYGYTF.